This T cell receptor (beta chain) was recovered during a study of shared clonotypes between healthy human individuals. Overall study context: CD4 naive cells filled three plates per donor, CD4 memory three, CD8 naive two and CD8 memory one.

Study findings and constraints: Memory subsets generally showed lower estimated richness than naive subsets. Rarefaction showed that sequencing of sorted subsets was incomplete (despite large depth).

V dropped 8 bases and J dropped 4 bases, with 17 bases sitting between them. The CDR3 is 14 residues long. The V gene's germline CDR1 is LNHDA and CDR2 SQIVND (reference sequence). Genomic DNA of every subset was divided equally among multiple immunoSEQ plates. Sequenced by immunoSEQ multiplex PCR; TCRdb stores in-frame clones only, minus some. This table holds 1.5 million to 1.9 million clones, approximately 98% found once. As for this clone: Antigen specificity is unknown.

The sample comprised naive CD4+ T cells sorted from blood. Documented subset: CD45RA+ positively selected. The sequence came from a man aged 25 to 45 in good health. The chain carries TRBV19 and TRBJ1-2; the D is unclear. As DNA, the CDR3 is TGTGCCAGTGTTCGCGGAGGTCCCCTCTATGGCTACACCTTC. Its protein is CASVRGGPLYGYTF.